The subject of this entry is one TCR beta chain. Its antigen is undetermined. The ends were cut back, 3 bases at V and 7 bases at J, with 19 bases in the middle. The CDR3 totals 16 residues. The sample belongs to a study of T cell repertoires in cytomegalovirus infection. Study-level findings and limits: CMV-specific TCR beta clonotypes restricted by HLA-C dominated the ex vivo response.

MiXCR, applied by TCRdb to the reads, yields one record per CDR3 protein. In the table there are hundreds of thousands of distinct CDR3 sequences, around 32% of which are singletons. The sequences come from cultured PBMCs, collected from culture after CMV antigen stimulation. The V call is TRBV12-3 or TRBV12-4, the J call TRBJ2-1; D is perhaps TRBD1 (6 bases). This receptor was identified in a human donor in good health (CMV status not recorded). Some clones in this sample may be carry-over from other donors' samples. This chain's CDR3 is CASSFFWAGAANEQFF. The CDR3 nucleotides read TGTGCCAGCAGTTTTTTTTGGGCAGGGGCAGCAAATGAGCAGTTCTTC.